Listed below are T cell receptor beta chains from one sample, sequenced in a study of blood T cells in healthy people across ages. TCRdb independently ran MiXCR on the 5' RACE reads; one entry per CDR3 protein. The data contain roughly 800,000 distinct CDR3 sequences, roughly 50% of them singletons. The sequenced sample consisted of blood. These receptors came from a man younger than 45 in good health. Both conserved end residues are part of each CDR3.

v_call	cdr3_aa
TRBV20-1	CSAGPPGSPQETQYF
TRBV5-1	CASSSIAGYQETQYF
TRBV7-2	CASSLRELTDTQYF
TRBV9	CASSATPGPEIGETQYF
TRBV29-1	CSVEAFKSYGVYEQYF
TRBV2	CASSRLAGGYQQFF
TRBV7-2	CASSLVAGGGDYGYTF
TRBV28	CASSLVAAETQFF
TRBV5-1	CASSLGGDGYTF
TRBV10-3	CAISESQVGETQYF
TRBV5-1	CASSLFSGNYGYTF
TRBV13	CASSFPSEGGLGEQYF
TRBV12-3/TRBV12-4	CASSTSGGAREQYF
TRBV19	CASSITRTGGETQYF
TRBV3-1	CASSQGLAGYGEQYF
TRBV5-1	CASSLADIAGTVLDTQYF
TRBV4-2	CASSQVQGAKNIQYF
TRBV6-5	CASSYSSEADTQYF
TRBV29-1	CSVESLQGNGYTF
TRBV11-2	CASSRGGVNHYGYTF
TRBV27	CASSSGTGARPQHF
TRBV12-3/TRBV12-4	CASRFGGGADTQYF
TRBV2	CASSQMTTNYGYTF
TRBV7-2	CASSAPGGKNIQYF
TRBV4-3	CASSQSIARDYEQYF
TRBV25-1	CASSESGGNEKLFF
TRBV10-3	CAITDTYNEQFF
TRBV6-2/TRBV6-3	CASSPGTGEAGRYEQYF
TRBV10-3	CAISELGAAFF
TRBV27	CASSPGTGTPQHF
TRBV21-1	CASSKWTGKETQYF
TRBV11-2	CASSSLSGSINEQFF
TRBV18	CASSPRLNEQFF
TRBV4-3	CASNKEWASGITEQFF
TRBV7-2	CASSYLGGPSYEQYF
TRBV4-3	CASSQEASGRETQYF
TRBV10-1	CASSSPPKLNYGYTF
TRBV28	CASRVGQETQYF
TRBV18	CASSSLAGDREQYF
TRBV7-2	CASSTTPSVGEQFF
TRBV6-2/TRBV6-3	CASSNYEQYF
TRBV20-1	CSAETGHSGANVLTF
TRBV15	CATSRDLARGGYEQYF
TRBV20-1	CSAGLAGGKEQFF
TRBV20-1	CSASGTSGRLSSYEQYF
TRBV6-6	CASSLGEEGYTF
TRBV7-9	CASSGTARDPQYF
TRBV14	CASSQDSNKETQYF
TRBV7-2	CASSFQTPFALRFTEAFF
TRBV10-3	CAISESQAGGYHTDTQYF
TRBV20-1	CSARAAGTGGDEQYF
TRBV15	CATSRTGQTNSPLHF
TRBV7-2	CASSLAVATSGNIQYF
TRBV11-2	CASTSNGYEQYF
TRBV5-1	CASSSTGPGYEQYF
TRBV2	CASSVKGEQYF
TRBV24-1	CATGDLTSGRSEQYF
TRBV20-1	CSANSGRSFEQYF
TRBV4-3	CASSQEGPFAAGANVLTF
TRBV28	CASKLGLTEAFF